This TCR beta chain was obtained from a study of cytomegalovirus exposure and HLA in healthy donors (dated by TCRdb to about 2017). About the study as a whole: An earlier analysis of roughly 610 of the donors reported 276 Gb of sequence data and roughly 120 million unique TCR beta sequences obtained from about 170 million T cells. Because of strong linkage in the cohort, five DR-DQ haplotypes were treated as single units for association and clustering. The study used immunosequencing to profile the T cell repertoires of around 600 subjects and linked those repertoires to cytomegalovirus serostatus. High-throughput TCR immunosequencing, statistical association of individual TCRs with disease status, and machine learning were combined to predict cytomegalovirus infection status. Both class I and class II loci were covered by HLA typing, at four-digit resolution. About 280 gigabases of sequencing data and roughly 81 million unique TCR sequences made up an early release that covered roughly 670 HLA-typed donors. The number of typed donors differed by locus: roughly 629-640 for A, B, C, DRB1 and DQB1; approximately 520 for DQA1; over 600 for DPA1; and around 490 for DPB1. Of the roughly 400 genotyped donors, approximately 80% fell in the genetic ancestry cluster associated with self-reported Caucasian donors. Among some 410 genotyped donors of the cohort, an average of around 240,000 unique TCR beta nucleotide sequences was sequenced per donor, of which 15% to 20% were non-productive. The study aimed to test whether cataloging public T cell receptors could reveal signatures of past pathogen exposure. Donor age, sex, ethnicity and CMV serostatus were compiled alongside the repertoire data. In the later analysis, no new phenotypic data were used to find candidate immune exposures; instead, reliance was placed on TCR beta sequences and their occurrence across donors. Every repertoire in the discovery cohort had been generated on one and the same sequencing platform. Besides the first cohort of around 700 subjects, a separate validation cohort made up of 120 different subjects was used. In a later genetic analysis, genome-wide SNP genotypes for about 55% of the roughly 670 donors were used, and that subset was treated as a discovery cohort. A later analysis re-analyzed previously published TCR beta repertoires from roughly 690 donors and added high-resolution HLA genotyping to study TCR occurrence patterns. An earlier analysis of 450 to 750 of the donors used high-throughput TCR beta sequencing to judge whether each TCR beta V gene segment behaved as functional or pseudogenic. Study-wide conclusions, independent of this receptor: A cluster of highly shared sequence variants was judged likely to be a technical artifact of the sequencing pipeline. In a later genetic analysis, fewer N-insertions in productive TCRs were reported among donors in an Asian-associated ancestry cluster than the approximately 630-donor mean. Correlated functional status among segregating V segments might reflect linkage disequilibrium, but an unknown experimental factor could not be ruled out. A further reported finding was that TCR beta sequences accurately predicted the HLA-A and HLA-B alleles for most subjects in the first cohort. According to the authors, the approach could potentially be generalized to other disease states and immunological phenotypes. The presence/absence analyses assumed that sequencing depth was roughly uniform across donors, and that assumption may not be true. Three of the identified cytomegalovirus-associated TCR beta chains were confirmed in vitro to be specific for cytomegalovirus antigens. In a later analysis, HLA-associated TCR beta chains were found to be more clonally expanded and to have lower generation probabilities than equally common non-associated chains. In both the original and validation cohorts, the classifier was reported to diagnose cytomegalovirus status with high specificity and sensitivity. V-gene and J-gene trimming of TCR beta chains was associated with a missense DCLRE1C variant in a later genetic analysis, and the association was replicated in an independent cohort. Most TCR sequences were seen in very few donors, while some public TCRs were found in many individuals. A later analysis found that TCR association rates varied across HLA loci, with DRB1 alleles showing the most associated TCRs and HLA-C alleles the fewest. Some IMGT-functional V segments, including TRBV6-2 and TRBV6-3, could not be told apart with the 87-base-pair reads, so those segments were excluded. For the cohort, immune exposure information was limited to CMV serostatus. A total of around 150 TCR beta chains were listed by the study as associated with cytomegalovirus. Because some donors lacked HLA typing at each locus, the association tests relied only on the typed subset. In this cohort, only TCR beta chains were sequenced, and detectable features were limited by the absence of alpha or paired-chain data. An earlier analysis of 450 to 750 of the donors showed that most TCR beta V segments appeared in productive rearrangements either about 87% or about 30% of the time, which broadly matched IMGT annotations. In a later analysis, 16,951 TCR beta sequences were associated with specific HLA alleles at a false discovery rate of 0.05. Most CMV-associated TCR beta chains appeared to be HLA-restricted in a later analysis, and the HLA associations seemed to be driven largely by CMV exposure. Several of the top co-occurrence clusters appeared to be linked to parvovirus B19, influenza, CMV and Epstein-Barr virus, according to a later analysis. Assigning TCR associations to individual alleles was difficult when HLA alleles, especially DR and DQ, strongly co-occurred. The earlier analysis of about 600 of the donors excluded some 16 rarely observed V segments, including chromosome 9 orphons, because counts were too low.

As concerns this clone: Its antigen is still unknown. Base quality data are lacking; no much larger clone is found one base away.

V is clipped by 3 bases and J by 2 bases, and the sequence between their germline boundaries is 17 bases long. Counted from cysteine to phenylalanine, this CDR3 has 16 amino acids. The DNA shown is the 48-base CDR3, in frame from base 1. CDR1 and CDR2 (MGHDK, SYGVNS) derive from the germline V gene. The cohort was made up of roughly 670 healthy bone marrow donors. All cohort members were sampled while nominally healthy, although unrecorded immune exposures were likely present. The donor tested CMV seronegative and was one of the 352 seronegative cohort members. A peripheral blood sample was provided by each donor, and peripheral blood mononuclear cells were used for TCR beta sequencing. The Qiagen DNeasy Blood Extraction Kit was used to extract genomic DNA from the blood cell samples. The method was the immunoSEQ multiplex PCR assay. A mixture of 60 forward primers for TCR Vbeta segments and 13 reverse primers for TCR Jbeta segments was used in the multiplex PCR. A multiplex PCR assay on genomic DNA amplified the CDR3 region of rearranged TCR beta genes. The Illumina HiSeq System was used to sequence the amplified TCR beta libraries as 87-base-pair reads. The authors' pipeline ran thus. A later analysis tallied 75 million to 95 million unique TCR beta chains across the approximately 670 repertoires, and around 12 million of those chains were shared by two or more donors. To remove PCR and sequencing errors, raw reads were error-corrected and collapsed into unique sequences using a nearest-neighbor algorithm that merged closely related sequences. V, D and J gene segments were assigned by aligning CDR3 sequences to IMGT reference sequences. For a sequence to be retained, at least a six-nucleotide match to both a V gene segment and a J gene segment was required. Rearrangements were called productive when the CDR3 lacked stop codons and stayed in frame with V and J; all others were non-productive. CDR3 was defined according to IMGT convention as the region running from the second conserved V-encoded cysteine to the conserved J-encoded phenylalanine. In an earlier analysis of just under 600 of the donors, sequences lacking an unambiguous match to a single V gene segment were excluded. An earlier analysis of roughly 590 of the donors called V segments functional above 56.7% productive rearrangements and segregating when the between-donor standard deviation exceeded 5%. To diagnose cytomegalovirus status from the catalog of TCR beta chain sequences, a statistical classification framework was built. In a later analysis, TCR nucleotide sequences were compared against IMGT/GENE-DB human TR gene sequences so that V and J genes could be assigned. Using the TCRdist pipeline, a later analysis assigned CDR3 sequences along with most-parsimonious VDJ recombination scenarios. In a later analysis, each TCR beta chain was defined by its CDR3 amino acid sequence together with its V-gene family, and reads lacking a unique V-gene family were excluded. As a way to deal with suspected cross-contamination and a sequencing artifact, a later analysis dropped 450 to 600 nucleotide sequences that were highly shared and had low generation probability. For each public chain, a later analysis derived a clonal expansion index from normalized ranks of inferred template counts within each repertoire. In a later analysis, generation probabilities were computed using a VDJ recombination model fitted to out-of-frame rearrangements, and the results were checked against IGoR. In a later analysis, hypergeometric tests were used to score TCR-TCR, TCR-HLA and TCR-CMV co-occurrence, with a repertoire-size bias correction applied to TCR pairs. In a later analysis, false discovery rates were estimated by permuting HLA or CMV assignments 20 times. In a later analysis, co-occurring TCRs were grouped with DBSCAN, and TCRdist sequence similarity was added when clustering was performed within HLA-allele-positive subsets. Repertoires with fewer than 30,000 or more than 120,000 public chains were left out of co-occurrence clustering, as were four to six repertoires with anomalous nucleotide sharing. TCRdb provides this immuneACCESS table in a form limited to in-frame rearrangements. Some clones are lacking; in checked studies, under half of them reflect an unresolved V gene, and why the rest are absent is not known. That table gives V, J and clone size, and the DNA gave D and trimming. The sample data list 120,000 to 150,000 clones, and 75% to 90% of these were observed just once. Of the sample, 1.2% falls within the top ten clones.

The receptor's source is a female donor in good health and CMV-seronegative. The receptor chain draws on TRBV25-1 and TRBJ2-7; matching of 6 bases hints at TRBD2 as the D gene. The sequencing sample was made of PBMCs. Here the CDR3 is given as CASSDPSGGTAYEQYF. The nucleotides read TGTGCCAGCAGTGATCCCTCTGGCGGGACGGCCTACGAGCAGTACTTC.